This T cell receptor beta chain derives from a study of beta chain features in type 1 diabetes. Study-wide points: A moderate, significant TCRB CDR3 shortening appeared in type 1 diabetes across four CD4+ subsets.

The study reverse transcribed the entire isolated RNA, so it sequenced expressed TCRB transcripts. The assay was immunoSEQ multiplex PCR, and TCRdb's table has in-frame clones only and misses some. The sample gives about 450,000 clones, approximately 10% of which show up once; around 0.05% is in the top ten. Comments on this clone: Its antigen is currently unknown. This CDR3 is also generated by other DNA sequences in the sample.

The specimen was naive CD4+ T cells from blood. The receptor's source is a woman in her late teens or twenties in good health.

The DNA of the CDR3 is TGTGCCAGCAGCTTAGGTCTACCTAGCACAGATACGCAGTATTTT. Its protein is CASSLGLPSTDTQYF. The chain employs TRBV11-2 and TRBJ2-3; D unresolved. V lost 1 base, J lost 0 bases, and 8 bases lay in between. The CDR3 runs to 15 residues. Germline V gene data show CDR1 as SGHAT and CDR2 as FQNNGV. Full variable domain (outside the CDR3, taken from reference TRBV11-2 and TRBJ2-3): EAGVAQSPRYKIIEKRQSVAFWCNPISGHATLYWYQQILGQGPKLLIQFQNNGVVDDSQLPKDRFSAERLKGVDSTLKIQPAKLEDSAVYLCASSLGLPSTDTQYFGPGTRLTVL.